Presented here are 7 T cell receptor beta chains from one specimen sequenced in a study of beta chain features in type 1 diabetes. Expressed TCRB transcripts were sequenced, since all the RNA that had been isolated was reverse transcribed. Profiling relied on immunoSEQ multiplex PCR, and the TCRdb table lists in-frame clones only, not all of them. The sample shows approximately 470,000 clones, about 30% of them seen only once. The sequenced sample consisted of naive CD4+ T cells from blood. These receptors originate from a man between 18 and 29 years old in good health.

CDR3 protein: CASSLVPATYEQYF. The CDR3 nucleotides read TGTGCCAGCAGCCTTGTGCCAGCCACCTACGAGCAGTACTTC. The J gene is TRBJ2-7, the V gene TRBV28; D gene uncertain. Germline V gene data show CDR1 as MDHEN and CDR2 as SYDVKM. This CDR3 region has 14 residues. The ends were cut back, 6 bases at V and 2 bases at J, with 14 bases in the middle.

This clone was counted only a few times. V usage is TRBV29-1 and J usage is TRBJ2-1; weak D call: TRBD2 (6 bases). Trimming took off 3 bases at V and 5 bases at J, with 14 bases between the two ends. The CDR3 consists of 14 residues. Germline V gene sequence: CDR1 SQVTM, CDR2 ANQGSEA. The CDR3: CSVDRLARNNEQFF. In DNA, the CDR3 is TGCAGCGTTGACCGGCTAGCGCGAAACAATGAGCAGTTCTTC.

The CDR3 region is CAWSIPIMNTEAFF. CDR3 in DNA: TGTGCCTGGAGCATCCCCATCATGAACACTGAAGCTTTCTTT. The chain combines TRBV30 with TRBJ1-1; D remains unclear. The germline V gene has CDR1 GTSNPN and CDR2 SVGIG (reference sequence). There are 14 residues in the CDR3. Trimming shortened V by 3 bases and J by 0 bases, and 11 bases separated the two germline ends.

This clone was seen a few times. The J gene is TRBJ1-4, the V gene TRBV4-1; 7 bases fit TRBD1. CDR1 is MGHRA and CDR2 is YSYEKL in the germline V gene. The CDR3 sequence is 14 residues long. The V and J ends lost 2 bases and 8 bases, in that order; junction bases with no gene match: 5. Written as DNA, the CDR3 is TGCGCCAGCAGCCAAACAGGGGTTCGGGAAAAACTGTTTTTT. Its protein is CASSQTGVREKLFF.

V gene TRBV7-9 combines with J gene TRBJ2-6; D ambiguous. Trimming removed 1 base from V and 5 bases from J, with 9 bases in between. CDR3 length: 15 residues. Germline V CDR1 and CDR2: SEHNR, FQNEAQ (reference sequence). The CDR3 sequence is CASSLDWWRANVLTF. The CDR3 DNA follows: TGTGCCAGCAGCTTAGACTGGTGGAGGGCCAACGTCCTGACTTTC.

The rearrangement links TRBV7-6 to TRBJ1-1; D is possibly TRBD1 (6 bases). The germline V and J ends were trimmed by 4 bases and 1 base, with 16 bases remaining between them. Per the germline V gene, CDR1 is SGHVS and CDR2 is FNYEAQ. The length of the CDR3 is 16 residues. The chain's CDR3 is CASSSGQPLSNTEAFF. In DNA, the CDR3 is TGTGCCAGCAGCTCAGGACAGCCACTATCGAACACTGAAGCTTTCTTT.

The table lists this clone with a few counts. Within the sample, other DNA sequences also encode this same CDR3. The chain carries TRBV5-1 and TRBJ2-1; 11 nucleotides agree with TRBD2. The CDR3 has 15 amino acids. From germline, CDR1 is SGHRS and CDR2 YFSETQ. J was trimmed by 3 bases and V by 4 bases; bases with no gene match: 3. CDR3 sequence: CASSLGTSGYNEQFF. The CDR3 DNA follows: TGCGCCAGCAGCCTGGGGACTAGCGGCTACAATGAGCAGTTCTTC.